The clone carrying this T cell receptor beta chain occurred a few times. Antigen: not known. This sample stems from a study of response to subunit inactivated influenza vaccine. Study conclusions and caveats: Authors suggested seasonal influenza vaccinations each recruit few new T cells.

The CDR3 is made up of 16 amino acids. TCRdb called the RT-PCR reads again in MiXCR, with one record for every CDR3 protein. The top ten hold around 3% of the sample, which has 500,000 to 600,000 distinct CDR3 sequences, about 15% seen once. The sample here was CD4+ T cells sorted from PBMCs, taken less than 30 months after vaccination. The source of this sequence is a man aged 50 to 69 who received an inactivated influenza vaccine. The J gene is TRBJ2-3, the V gene TRBV21-1. TRBV21-1 is assigned pseudogene status. The CDR3 DNA sequence: TGTGCCAGCAGCAAAGTCAATCACGGGGGCACAGATACGCAGTATTTT. Translating gives CASSKVNHGGTDTQYF.